The rows below give T cell receptor beta chains drawn from one sample of a study of human T cells and chemical hapten exposure. TCRdb called the RACE reads again in MiXCR, with one record for every CDR3 protein. In the table there are over 35,000 distinct CDR3 sequences, about 3.7% of which are singletons. Sequenced: whole blood. These receptors all stem from a human donor in good health. Some clones in this sample may be carry-over from other donors' samples. The CDR3 runs from the conserved cysteine through the conserved F or W. D genes are given only for firm matches. Expanded clones are given a class, and other clones once, few, many or no size at all.

v_gene	len	d_gene	j_gene	abundance	CDR3aa	CDR3nt
TRBV5-1	15	.	TRBJ1-5	.	CASSFDGAHGQPQHF	TGCGCCAGCAGCTTTGACGGGGCCCACGGTCAGCCCCAGCATTTT
TRBV28	17	TRBD2	TRBJ2-7	.	CASSLLLAGVNSYEQYF	TGTGCCAGCAGTTTGTTACTAGCGGGCGTTAACTCCTACGAGCAGTACTTC
TRBV5-4	14	.	TRBJ2-3	medium-sized	CASSLTKRTDTQYF	TGTGCCAGCAGCTTGACGAAGCGCACAGATACGCAGTATTTT
TRBV6-5	15	TRBD1	TRBJ1-2	few	CASSYLTGSDYGYTF	TGTGCCAGCAGTTACTTGACAGGGAGCGACTATGGCTACACCTTC
TRBV29-1	12	.	TRBJ2-5	many	CSAGQGGETQYF	TGCAGCGCTGGACAGGGAGGGGAGACCCAGTACTTC
TRBV18	15	.	TRBJ1-4	.	CASSHPGTLNEKLFF	TGTGCCAGCTCACATCCAGGGACTCTTAATGAAAAACTGTTTTTT
TRBV29-1	15	.	TRBJ2-7	many	CSVGGVGTDSYEQYF	TGCAGCGTGGGGGGCGTCGGGACGGACTCCTACGAGCAGTACTTC
TRBV28	15	.	TRBJ2-1	.	CASSLGLARHNEQFF	TGTGCCAGCAGTTTGGGTTTAGCGAGACACAATGAGCAGTTCTTC
TRBV13	14	TRBD2	TRBJ2-1	many	CASRLAGTYNEQFF	TGTGCCAGCAGGTTAGCGGGAACCTACAATGAGCAGTTCTTC
TRBV27	16	.	TRBJ1-1	few	CASSLRDTGKVTEAFF	TGTGCCAGCAGTTTACGGGACACAGGGAAAGTCACTGAAGCTTTCTTT
TRBV19	13	TRBD2	TRBJ2-3	few	CASRSGGGDTQYF	TGTGCCAGTAGGAGCGGGGGAGGAGATACGCAGTATTTT
TRBV5-5	13	.	TRBJ2-7	many	CASGQSTSYEQYF	TGTGCCAGCGGACAGTCAACTTCCTACGAGCAGTACTTC
TRBV9	14	.	TRBJ1-2	few	CASSGQGQSYGYTF	TGTGCCAGCAGCGGCCAAGGACAGAGCTATGGCTACACCTTC
TRBV5-1	15	TRBD2	TRBJ2-1	many	CASSGGLAGYNEQFF	TGCGCCAGCAGCGGTGGACTAGCGGGGTACAATGAGCAGTTCTTC
TRBV7-2	16	.	TRBJ2-3	many	CASSLAIGRGTDTQYF	TGTGCCAGCAGCTTAGCTATCGGCAGGGGCACAGATACGCAGTATTTT
TRBV3-1	15	.	TRBJ1-2	few	CASSPGSSLPYGYTF	TGTGCCAGCAGCCCAGGGAGCTCATTACCTTATGGCTACACCTTC
TRBV7-2	15	.	TRBJ2-1	many	CASSSQGTTLNEQFF	TGTGCCAGCAGCTCCCAGGGGACTACACTCAATGAGCAGTTCTTC
TRBV12-3/TRBV12-4	15	TRBD1	TRBJ1-1	many	CASSLAAGGNTEAFF	TGTGCCAGCAGTTTAGCCGCAGGGGGGAACACTGAAGCTTTCTTT
TRBV20-1	14	.	TRBJ2-7	many	CSASRQPGITGQYF	TGCAGTGCTAGTCGGCAGCCCGGCATTACGGGGCAGTACTTC
TRBV25-1	13	.	TRBJ2-5	few	CASSESARETQYF	TGTGCCAGCAGTGAATCAGCGAGGGAGACCCAGTACTTC
TRBV7-2	14	TRBD1	TRBJ1-4	.	CASSFDRGYEKLFF	TGTGCCAGCAGCTTCGACAGGGGATATGAAAAACTGTTTTTT
TRBV12-3/TRBV12-4	13	.	TRBJ1-2	few	CASTREAPGGYTF	TGTGCCAGCACCAGAGAGGCCCCAGGGGGCTACACCTTC
TRBV4-1	14	TRBD1	TRBJ2-7	.	CASSPRDRGHEQYF	TGCGCCAGCAGCCCAAGGGACAGGGGCCACGAGCAGTACTTC
TRBV6-5	15	TRBD1	TRBJ1-2	.	CASSYRSDRSLGYTF	TGTGCCAGCAGTTACCGCTCGGACAGGTCCCTTGGCTACACCTTC
TRBV6-5	14	.	TRBJ2-7	.	CASSYSEGTPEQYF	TGTGCCAGCAGTTACTCAGAAGGGACACCCGAGCAGTACTTC
TRBV19	15	.	TRBJ2-1	many	CASSKGSSSYNEQFF	TGTGCCAGTAGTAAGGGGAGTAGCTCCTACAATGAGCAGTTCTTC
TRBV6-1	14	.	TRBJ2-5	many	CASSGNRGVETQYF	TGTGCCAGCAGTGGCAATAGGGGGGTAGAGACCCAGTACTTC
TRBV6-2/TRBV6-3	13	TRBD1	TRBJ2-1	.	CASSYSQGAEQFF	TGTGCCAGCAGTTACTCCCAGGGGGCTGAGCAGTTCTTC
TRBV29-1	14	TRBD2	TRBJ2-5	many	CSVGLAGQQETQYF	TGCAGCGTTGGGTTAGCGGGCCAACAAGAGACCCAGTACTTC
TRBV5-1	13	.	TRBJ1-5	few	CASSTTGDQPQHF	TGCGCCAGCAGCACGACAGGCGATCAGCCCCAGCATTTT
TRBV28	15	TRBD1	TRBJ1-4	.	CASSTIQGTNEKLFF	TGTGCCAGCAGCACAATACAGGGGACTAATGAAAAACTGTTTTTT
TRBV4-1	13	.	TRBJ2-7	many	CASSQGFSDEQYF	TGCGCCAGCAGCCAAGGGTTCAGTGACGAGCAGTACTTC
TRBV30	11	.	TRBJ1-1	.	CAYERNTEAFF	TGTGCCTACGAACGGAACACTGAAGCTTTCTTT
TRBV7-8	14	.	TRBJ1-1	many	CASSLGGSRVEAFF	TGTGCCAGCAGCTTGGGGGGCAGTAGGGTGGAAGCTTTCTTT
TRBV20-1	14	.	TRBJ1-3	.	CSASEVFQGNTIYF	TGCAGTGCTAGTGAAGTTTTTCAGGGGAACACCATATATTTT
TRBV7-8	14	.	TRBJ2-3	many	CASSFRQGRDTQYF	TGTGCCAGCAGCTTCAGGCAGGGGAGGGATACGCAGTATTTT
TRBV12-3/TRBV12-4	13	TRBD1	TRBJ1-1	.	CAAIDRGNTEAFF	TGTGCCGCGATTGACAGGGGCAACACTGAAGCTTTCTTT
TRBV16	16	.	TRBJ2-4	many	CASSLTGRFTKNIQYF	TGTGCCAGCAGCCTCACAGGGAGGTTCACCAAAAACATTCAGTACTTC
TRBV28	13	.	TRBJ1-2	medium-sized	CASRGSLNYGYTF	TGTGCCAGCAGGGGGTCCCTTAACTATGGCTACACCTTC
TRBV3-1	11	.	TRBJ2-7	many	CASSQAREQYF	TGTGCCAGCAGCCAAGCGAGGGAGCAGTACTTC
TRBV19	13	.	TRBJ2-7	.	CASQGRAGYEQYF	TGTGCCAGTCAAGGACGGGCAGGCTACGAGCAGTACTTC
TRBV7-2	16	.	TRBJ2-1	few	CASSPNPRPSYNEQFF	TGTGCCAGCAGCCCAAACCCGCGGCCATCCTACAATGAGCAGTTCTTC
TRBV20-1	14	.	TRBJ1-1	many	CSARVRVVNTEAFF	TGCAGTGCTAGAGTCAGGGTCGTGAACACTGAAGCTTTCTTT
TRBV30	16	TRBD2	TRBJ2-3	many	CAWELAGAPFVEAQYF	TGTGCCTGGGAATTAGCGGGAGCCCCCTTTGTTGAGGCGCAGTATTTT
TRBV2	12	.	TRBJ1-5	.	CASSEGNQPQHF	TGTGCCAGCAGTGAGGGCAATCAGCCCCAGCATTTT
TRBV7-2	14	.	TRBJ2-1	many	CASSLAGGSNEQFF	TGTGCCAGCAGCTTAGCCGGTGGTAGCAATGAGCAGTTCTTC
TRBV11-2	15	TRBD1	TRBJ1-4	.	CASGTTGTANEKLFF	TGTGCCAGCGGGACGACTGGGACAGCTAATGAAAAACTGTTTTTT
TRBV29-1	13	.	TRBJ1-5	.	CSVEVGSNQPQHF	TGCAGCGTTGAAGTAGGGAGCAATCAGCCCCAGCATTTT
TRBV27	14	.	TRBJ2-7	many	CASNPRGAGDEQYF	TGTGCCAGCAACCCCCGGGGGGCAGGGGACGAGCAGTACTTC
TRBV15	15	TRBD1	TRBJ2-3	.	CATSRVGTEGDTQYF	TGTGCCACCAGCAGAGTCGGGACAGAAGGAGATACGCAGTATTTT
TRBV3-1	13	TRBD1	TRBJ1-1	many	CASSQGTGAEAFF	TGTGCCAGCAGCCAGGGGACAGGGGCTGAAGCTTTCTTT
TRBV13	21	TRBD2	TRBJ2-1	few	CASSLAVGLAELLSSYNEQFF	TGTGCCAGCAGCCTTGCCGTAGGACTAGCGGAGTTATTGAGCTCCTACAATGAGCAGTTCTTC
TRBV12-3/TRBV12-4	13	.	TRBJ1-1	many	CASSFSGNTEAFF	TGTGCCAGCAGTTTCTCTGGGAACACTGAAGCTTTCTTT
TRBV6-1	11	.	TRBJ2-7	.	CASRDLYEQYF	TGTGCCAGCAGGGATCTATACGAGCAGTACTTC
TRBV5-1	15	TRBD2	TRBJ2-1	many	CASSLTGGGSYEQFF	TGCGCCAGCAGCTTGACGGGAGGGGGAAGCTATGAGCAGTTCTTC
TRBV5-5	17	TRBD1	TRBJ1-1	many	CASRSAGTGDSPLSAFF	TGTGCCAGCAGGAGTGCGGGGACAGGGGACTCCCCGTTGTCAGCTTTCTTT
TRBV7-8	16	.	TRBJ2-7	many	CASSSLAFTGAHEQYF	TGTGCCAGCAGCTCTTTGGCGTTCACAGGAGCTCATGAGCAGTACTTC